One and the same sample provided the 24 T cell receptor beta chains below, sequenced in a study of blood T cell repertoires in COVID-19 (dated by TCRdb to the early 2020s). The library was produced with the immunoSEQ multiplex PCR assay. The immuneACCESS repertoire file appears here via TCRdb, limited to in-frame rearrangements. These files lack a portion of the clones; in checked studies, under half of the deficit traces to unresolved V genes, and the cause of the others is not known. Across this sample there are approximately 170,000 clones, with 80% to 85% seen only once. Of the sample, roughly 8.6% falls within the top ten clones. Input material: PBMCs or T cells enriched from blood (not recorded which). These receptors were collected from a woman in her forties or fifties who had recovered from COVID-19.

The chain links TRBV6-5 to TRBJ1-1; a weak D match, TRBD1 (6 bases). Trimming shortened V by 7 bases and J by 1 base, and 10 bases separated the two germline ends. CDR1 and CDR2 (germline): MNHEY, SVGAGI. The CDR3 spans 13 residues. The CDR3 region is CASIQGKNTEAFF. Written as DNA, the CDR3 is TGTGCCAGCATTCAGGGGAAGAACACTGAAGCTTTCTTT.

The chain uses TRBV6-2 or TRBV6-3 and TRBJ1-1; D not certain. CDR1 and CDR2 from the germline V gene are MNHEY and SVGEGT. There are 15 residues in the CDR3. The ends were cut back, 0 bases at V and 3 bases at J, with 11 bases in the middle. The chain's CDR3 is CASSYSLYGYTEAFF. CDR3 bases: TGTGCCAGCAGTTACTCGTTATACGGTTACACTGAAGCTTTCTTT.

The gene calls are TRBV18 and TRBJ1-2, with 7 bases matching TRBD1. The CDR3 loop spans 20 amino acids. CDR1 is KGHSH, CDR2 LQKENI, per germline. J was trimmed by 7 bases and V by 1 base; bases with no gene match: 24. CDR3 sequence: CASSPLGQDASGNLPGGYTF. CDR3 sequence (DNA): TGTGCCAGCTCACCACTAGGACAGGACGCGAGCGGTAACCTGCCTGGTGGCTACACCTTC.

The CDR3 DNA follows: TGTGCCAGCAGCTTGGCAACACTAATCTACAATGAGCAGTTCTTC. Its translation is CASSLATLIYNEQFF. This chain uses TRBV5-6 with TRBJ2-1; no firm D call. The ends were cut back, 0 bases at V and 3 bases at J, with 10 bases in the middle. Germline CDR1 and CDR2: SGHDT and YYEEEE. CDR3 length: 15 residues.

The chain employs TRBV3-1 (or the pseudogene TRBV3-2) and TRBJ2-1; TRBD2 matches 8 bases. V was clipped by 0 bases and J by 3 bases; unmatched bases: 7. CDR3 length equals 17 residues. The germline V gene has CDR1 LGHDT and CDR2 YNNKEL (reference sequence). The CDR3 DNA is TGTGCCAGCAGCCAAGAAAGGCTAGCGGGTGTCTACAATGAGCAGTTCTTC. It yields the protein CASSQERLAGVYNEQFF.

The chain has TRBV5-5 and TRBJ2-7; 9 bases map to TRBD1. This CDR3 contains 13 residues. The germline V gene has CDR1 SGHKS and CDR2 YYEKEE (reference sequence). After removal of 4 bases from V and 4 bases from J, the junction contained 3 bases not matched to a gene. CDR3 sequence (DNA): TGTGCCAGCAGCCGACAGGGGGGATACGAGCAGTACTTC. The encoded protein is CASSRQGGYEQYF.

CDR3 amino acids: CASSFAGLGTEAFF. The CDR3 DNA follows: TGTGCCAGCAGCTTTGCGGGGCTGGGTACTGAAGCTTTCTTT. The chain couples TRBV5-4 to TRBJ1-1; a weak D match, TRBD1 (5 bases). Trimming took off 2 bases at V and 5 bases at J, with 13 bases between the two ends. CDR3 length equals 14 residues. Germline V CDR1 and CDR2: SGHNT, YYREEE (reference sequence).

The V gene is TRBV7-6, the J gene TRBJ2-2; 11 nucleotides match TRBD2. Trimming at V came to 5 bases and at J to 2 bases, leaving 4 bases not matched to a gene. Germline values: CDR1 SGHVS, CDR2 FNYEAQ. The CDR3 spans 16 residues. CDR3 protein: CASSARLAGNTGELFF. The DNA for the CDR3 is TGTGCCAGCAGCGCCCGACTAGCGGGAAACACCGGGGAGCTGTTTTTT.

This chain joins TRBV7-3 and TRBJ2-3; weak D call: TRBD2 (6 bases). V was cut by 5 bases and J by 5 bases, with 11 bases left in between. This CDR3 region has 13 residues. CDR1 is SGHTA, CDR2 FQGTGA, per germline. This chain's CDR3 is CASSHGGGDTQYF. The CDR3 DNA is TGTGCCAGCAGCCACGGGGGAGGAGATACGCAGTATTTT.

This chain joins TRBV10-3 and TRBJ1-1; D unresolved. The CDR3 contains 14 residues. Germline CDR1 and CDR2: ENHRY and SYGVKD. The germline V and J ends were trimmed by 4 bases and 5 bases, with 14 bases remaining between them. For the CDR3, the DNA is TGTGCCATCAGTGTAGCGGGTAGAACAACTGAAGCTTTCTTT. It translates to CAISVAGRTTEAFF.

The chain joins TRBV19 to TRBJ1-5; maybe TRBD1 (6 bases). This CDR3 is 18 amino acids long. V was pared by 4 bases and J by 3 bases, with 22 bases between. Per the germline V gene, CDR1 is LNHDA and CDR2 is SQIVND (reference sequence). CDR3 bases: TGTGCCAGTAGTACCAGGGGTCCCACTTCTAGCATCAATCAGCCCCAGCATTTT. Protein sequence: CASSTRGPTSSINQPQHF.

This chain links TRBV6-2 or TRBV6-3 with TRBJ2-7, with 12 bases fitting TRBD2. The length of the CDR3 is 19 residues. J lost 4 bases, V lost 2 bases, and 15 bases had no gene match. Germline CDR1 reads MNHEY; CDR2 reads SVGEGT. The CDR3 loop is CASSYPLSPTSGGQYEQYF. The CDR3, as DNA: TGTGCCAGCAGTTACCCGTTATCCCCGACTAGCGGGGGTCAATACGAGCAGTACTTC.

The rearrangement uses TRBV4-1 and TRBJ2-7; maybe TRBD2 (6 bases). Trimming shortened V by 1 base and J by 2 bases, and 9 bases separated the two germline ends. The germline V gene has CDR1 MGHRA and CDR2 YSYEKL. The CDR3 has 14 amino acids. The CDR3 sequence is CASSQGSGTYEQYF. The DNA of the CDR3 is TGCGCCAGCAGCCAAGGTAGCGGAACCTACGAGCAGTACTTC.

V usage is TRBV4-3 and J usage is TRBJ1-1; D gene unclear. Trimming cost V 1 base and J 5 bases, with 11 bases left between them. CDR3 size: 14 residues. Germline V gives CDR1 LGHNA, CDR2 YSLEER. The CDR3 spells CASSQGATRTEAFF. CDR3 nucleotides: TGCGCCAGCAGCCAAGGGGCGACCAGGACTGAAGCTTTCTTT.

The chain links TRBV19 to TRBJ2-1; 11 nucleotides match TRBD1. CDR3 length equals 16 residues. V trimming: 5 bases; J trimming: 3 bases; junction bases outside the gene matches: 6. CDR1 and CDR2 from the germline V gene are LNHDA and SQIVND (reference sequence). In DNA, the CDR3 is TGTGCCAGTAGTGCCCGGGACAGGGGGATCTACAATGAGCAGTTCTTC. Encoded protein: CASSARDRGIYNEQFF.

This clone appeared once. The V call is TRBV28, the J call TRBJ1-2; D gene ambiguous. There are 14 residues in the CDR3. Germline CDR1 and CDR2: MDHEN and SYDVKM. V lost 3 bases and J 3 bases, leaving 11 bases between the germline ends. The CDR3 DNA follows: TGTGCCAGCAGTTTTCGGCTGGGCGACTATGGCTACACCTTC. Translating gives CASSFRLGDYGYTF.

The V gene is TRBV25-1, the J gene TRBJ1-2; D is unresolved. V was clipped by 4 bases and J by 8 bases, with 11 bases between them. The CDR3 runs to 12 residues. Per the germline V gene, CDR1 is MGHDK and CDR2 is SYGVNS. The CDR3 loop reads CASSVGLAGYTF. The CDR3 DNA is TGTGCCAGCAGTGTTGGCCTGGCCGGCTACACCTTC.

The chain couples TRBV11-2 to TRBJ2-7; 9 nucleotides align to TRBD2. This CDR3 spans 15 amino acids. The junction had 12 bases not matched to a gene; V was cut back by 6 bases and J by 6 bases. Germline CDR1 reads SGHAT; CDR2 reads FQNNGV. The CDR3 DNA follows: TGTGCCAGCAGACCTTTAGCGGGGGCCCCCGCCGAGCAGTACTTC. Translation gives CASRPLAGAPAEQYF. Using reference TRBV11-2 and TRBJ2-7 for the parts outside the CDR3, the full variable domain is EAGVAQSPRYKIIEKRQSVAFWCNPISGHATLYWYQQILGQGPKLLIQFQNNGVVDDSQLPKDRFSAERLKGVDSTLKIQPAKLEDSAVYLCASRPLAGAPAEQYFGPGTRLTVT.

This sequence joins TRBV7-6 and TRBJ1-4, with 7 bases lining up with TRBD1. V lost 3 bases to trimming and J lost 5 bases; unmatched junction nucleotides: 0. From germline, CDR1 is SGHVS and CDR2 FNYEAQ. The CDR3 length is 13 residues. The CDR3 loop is CASSLTGNEKLFF. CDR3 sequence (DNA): TGTGCCAGCAGCTTGACAGGGAATGAAAAACTGTTTTTT. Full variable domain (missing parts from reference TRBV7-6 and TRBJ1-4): GAGVSQSPRYKVTKRGQDVALRCDPISGHVSLYWYRQALGQGPEFLTYFNYEAQQDKSGLPNDRFSAERPEGSISTLTIQRTEQRDSAMYRCASSLTGNEKLFFGSGTQLSVL.

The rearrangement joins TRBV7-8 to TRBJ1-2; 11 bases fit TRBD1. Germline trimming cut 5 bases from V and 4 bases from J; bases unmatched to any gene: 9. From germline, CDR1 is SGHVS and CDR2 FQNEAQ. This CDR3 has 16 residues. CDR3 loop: CASSPRTGGETYGYTF. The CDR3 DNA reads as TGTGCCAGCAGCCCCCGGACAGGGGGCGAAACCTATGGCTACACCTTC.

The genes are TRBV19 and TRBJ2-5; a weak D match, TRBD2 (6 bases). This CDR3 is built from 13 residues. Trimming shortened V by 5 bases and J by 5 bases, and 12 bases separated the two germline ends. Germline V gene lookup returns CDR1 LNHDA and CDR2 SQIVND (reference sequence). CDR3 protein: CASSAGWRETQYF. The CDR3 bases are TGTGCCAGTAGTGCGGGGTGGCGGGAGACCCAGTACTTC.

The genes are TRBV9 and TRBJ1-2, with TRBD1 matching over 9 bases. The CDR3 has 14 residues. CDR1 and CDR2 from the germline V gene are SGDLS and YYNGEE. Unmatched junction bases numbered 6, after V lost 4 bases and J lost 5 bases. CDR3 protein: CASSPTGGRYGYTF. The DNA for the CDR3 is TGTGCCAGCAGCCCGACAGGGGGGAGGTATGGCTACACCTTC.

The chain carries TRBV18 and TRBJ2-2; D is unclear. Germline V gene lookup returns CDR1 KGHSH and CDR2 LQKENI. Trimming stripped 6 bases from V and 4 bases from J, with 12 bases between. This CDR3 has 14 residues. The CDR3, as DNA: TGTGCCAGCTCCCCAATCGGGTCCACCGGGGAGCTGTTTTTT. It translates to CASSPIGSTGELFF.

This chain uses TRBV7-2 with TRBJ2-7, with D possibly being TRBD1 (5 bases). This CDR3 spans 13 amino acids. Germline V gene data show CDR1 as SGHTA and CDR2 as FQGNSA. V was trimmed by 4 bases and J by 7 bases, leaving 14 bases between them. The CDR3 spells CASSSGRVREQYF. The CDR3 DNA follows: TGTGCCAGCAGCTCGGGCAGGGTAAGGGAGCAGTACTTC.